The 5 T cell receptor beta chains in this list originate from one sample, sequenced in a study of beta chain features in type 1 diabetes. Study results and limitations: Moderate yet significant TCRB CDR3 shortening was seen in Type 1 diabetes patients in all four CD4+ subsets.

Which antigens these TCRs recognize remains unknown. The study reverse transcribed the entire isolated RNA, so it sequenced expressed TCRB transcripts. The data were produced by immunoSEQ multiplex PCR, yet TCRdb's version contains in-frame clones alone and is incomplete. The table has 160,000 or so clones, around 8.3% seen once. The sequencing input was central memory CD4+ T cells from blood. The receptors here all came from a woman younger than 30 with type 1 diabetes.

This chain joins TRBV28 and TRBJ2-5; weak D call: TRBD2 (5 bases). The germline CDR1 and CDR2 sequences are MDHEN and SYDVKM. V lost 1 base and J lost 5, with 23 bases in between. The CDR3 is made up of 18 amino acids. The DNA of the CDR3 is TGTGCCAGCAGTTTATTGGGAAGCGGCTATACCGACAAGGAGACCCAGTACTTC. Its translation is CASSLLGSGYTDKETQYF.

This clone was counted a few times. Other DNA sequences in this specimen translate into the identical CDR3. J is TRBJ2-7 and V is TRBV19; no clear D gene. V shed 5 bases and J shed 3 bases, with 8 bases lying between them. Germline V lookup: CDR1 LNHDA, CDR2 SQIVND (reference sequence). This CDR3 has 12 residues. The DNA for the CDR3 is TGTGCCAGTAGTTCCAGTGGCTACGAGCAGTACTTC. This gives the protein CASSSSGYEQYF.

In its sample, this clone was seen a few times. V gene TRBV11-2 combines with J gene TRBJ2-6; 12 bases are a match to TRBD2. CDR1 and CDR2 from the germline V gene are SGHAT and FQNNGV. The CDR3 spans 19 residues. V lost 4 bases, J lost 0 bases, and 7 bases stayed unmatched. DNA of the CDR3: TGTGCCAGCAGCTCAGGACTAGCGGGGCGTCCCTCTGGGGCCAACGTCCTGACTTTC. It codes for CASSSGLAGRPSGANVLTF.

J is TRBJ2-1 and V is TRBV11-2, with D perhaps matching TRBD2 (5 bases). The V gene lost 5 bases and the J gene lost 9 bases, with 17 bases spanning the gap. Looked up from germline, CDR1 is SGHAT and CDR2 is FQNNGV. The CDR3 runs to 14 residues. CDR3 nucleotides: TGTGCCAGCAGCCAACTACTAGGGTCAGGTGAGCAGTTCTTC. This codes for CASSQLLGSGEQFF. Drawing the rest from reference TRBV11-2 and TRBJ2-1, the complete variable domain is EAGVAQSPRYKIIEKRQSVAFWCNPISGHATLYWYQQILGQGPKLLIQFQNNGVVDDSQLPKDRFSAERLKGVDSTLKIQPAKLEDSAVYLCASSQLLGSGEQFFGPGTRLTVL.

This clone was observed a few times. The chain couples TRBV5-1 to TRBJ2-7; a possible D gene is TRBD1 (6 bases). Trimming left V 0 bases short and J 3 bases short, with 16 bases between. Germline loops: CDR1 SGHRS, CDR2 YFSETQ. CDR3 size: 16 residues. The CDR3 DNA follows: TGCGCCAGCAGCTTGGTTCGTTCGGCAGGGGTCTACGAGCAGTACTTC. This sequence encodes CASSLVRSAGVYEQYF.